Detailed here is one T cell receptor (beta chain). What it binds is not known. This sample is drawn from a study of T cells in Graves' hyperthyroidism and ophthalmopathy. Study results and limitations: Most clonotypes expanded in thyroid above 0.001 were likewise present in blood.

Amplified TCR beta CDR3 regions came from RNA transcripts. During a first-round RT-PCR of the TCR CDR3, the HTBI primer set was used. Each CDR3 protein gets one entry after TCRdb re-called the multiplex PCR reads with MiXCR. Here the sample spans 550,000 to 700,000 distinct CDR3 sequences, approximately 44% being singletons. Used for diagnoses were clinical symptoms, serum thyroxine and TRAb, thyroid ultrasound and orbital computed tomography. Germline values: CDR1 MGHDK, CDR2 SYGVNS. This CDR3 comprises 16 residues. The junction had 16 bases not matched to a gene; V was cut back by 10 bases and J by 2 bases.

Input material: peripheral blood or thyroid tissue (not recorded which). This clonotype was obtained from an adult woman with Graves' disease, either hyperthyroidism or ophthalmopathy (not recorded which). This sequence joins TRBV25-1 and TRBJ1-2; TRBD1 matches 7 bases. CDR3 sequence: CATNQAPIQGNYGYTF. DNA of the CDR3: TGTGCCACCAACCAGGCTCCTATACAGGGGAACTATGGCTACACCTTC.